Each of the 20 T cell receptor beta chains below was sequenced from the same sample in a study of blood T cell repertoires in COVID-19. The method was immunoSEQ multiplex PCR; TCRdb's version includes in-frame clones alone and lacks a portion of them. The sample yields roughly 300,000 clones, around 86% seen once. The sample comprised PBMCs or T cells enriched from blood (not recorded which). The receptors were gathered from a woman aged 18-29 years who had recovered from COVID-19.

The gene calls are TRBV4-1 and TRBJ2-7, with 7 bases that match TRBD1. The CDR3 has 15 residues. From germline, CDR1 is MGHRA and CDR2 YSYEKL. Germline trimming cut 0 bases from V and 5 bases from J; bases unmatched to any gene: 7. CDR3 bases: TGCGCCAGCAGCCAAGATGTACAGGGGATCGACGAGCAGTACTTC. As protein: CASSQDVQGIDEQYF.

The CDR3 loop reads CASTPKNTGELFF. CDR3 coding DNA: TGTGCCAGCACCCCTAAGAACACCGGGGAGCTGTTTTTT. J is TRBJ2-2 and V is TRBV6-5, with no clear D. The CDR3 covers 13 residues. The V end lost 7 bases, the J end lost 1 base, and 7 bases lay between the germline ends. Germline V lookup: CDR1 MNHEY, CDR2 SVGAGI.

This rearrangement joins TRBV11-2 to TRBJ2-5; 8 bases align to TRBD2. Germline CDR1 SGHAT, CDR2 FQNNGV. The length of the CDR3 is 17 residues. The V gene end was trimmed by 5 bases and the J gene end by 3 bases; junction bases not matched to a gene: 14. The CDR3 loop reads CASSPFKGLGQEETQYF. DNA for the CDR3: TGTGCCAGCAGCCCTTTCAAGGGACTAGGCCAAGAAGAGACCCAGTACTTC.

DNA for the CDR3: TGTGCCAGCAGCTTAGCCGGGTTGGGCGAGCAGTACTTC. Amino acids: CASSLAGLGEQYF. The chain is built from TRBV7-9 and TRBJ2-7; no clear D. CDR3 length: 13 amino acids. Trimming cost V 0 bases and J 6 bases, with 9 bases left between them. CDR1 and CDR2 from the germline V gene are SEHNR and FQNEAQ (reference sequence).

This clone is a singleton in its sample. The chain carries TRBV10-3 and TRBJ1-3, with D perhaps TRBD1 (5 bases). CDR1 is ENHRY and CDR2 is SYGVKD in the germline V gene. The germline V and J ends were trimmed by 8 bases and 2 bases, with 16 bases remaining between them. The CDR3 has 15 amino acids. CDR3 DNA sequence: TGTGCCATCTCCGACGGAGGGACCGCTGGAAACACCATATATTTT. Its translation: CAISDGGTAGNTIYF.

This rearrangement joins TRBV28 to TRBJ2-2; 14 nucleotides align to TRBD2. The CDR3 totals 20 residues. Germline V gene sequence: CDR1 MDHEN, CDR2 SYDVKM. V dropped 6 bases and J dropped 3; count of bases not matched to a gene: 15. CDR3: CASSRGLAGGRGGHTGELFF. The CDR3 coding sequence is TGTGCCAGCAGCCGCGGACTAGCGGGAGGCCGCGGAGGTCACACCGGGGAGCTGTTTTTT.

This chain links TRBV27 with TRBJ2-6, with TRBD1 identical over 9 bases. Germline V gene sequence: CDR1 MNHEY, CDR2 SMNVEV (reference sequence). The V segment lost 4 bases and the J segment 0 bases; nucleotides outside the gene matches: 7. This CDR3 has 18 amino acids. This CDR3 is CASSSGTGFLSGANVLTF. As DNA, the CDR3 is TGTGCCAGCAGTTCAGGGACAGGGTTTCTCTCTGGGGCCAACGTCCTGACTTTC.

V gene TRBV19 combines with J gene TRBJ1-2, with a weak D call TRBD1 (6 bases). Trimming took off 5 bases at V and 4 bases at J, with 17 bases between the two ends. The CDR3 has 15 amino acids. The germline gives CDR1 LNHDA, CDR2 SQIVND (reference sequence). CDR3 sequence (DNA): TGTGCCAGTAGTTCCCCCGGACAGACCCTCTATGGCTACACCTTC. This encodes CASSSPGQTLYGYTF.

The chain links TRBV19 to TRBJ2-1; 8 bases are a match to TRBD1. Germline loops: CDR1 LNHDA, CDR2 SQIVND (reference sequence). V lost 4 bases, J lost 9 bases, and 14 bases stayed unmatched. The CDR3 is 16 amino acids. In DNA, the CDR3 is TGTGCCAGTAGTAAGGGGACAGGCCTCGGGTGGGGTGAGCAGTTCTTC. This translates into CASSKGTGLGWGEQFF.

The count of this clone is one. V gene TRBV19 combines with J gene TRBJ1-2, with a weak D call TRBD1 (6 bases). This CDR3 comprises 16 residues. Germline CDR1 LNHDA, CDR2 SQIVND (reference sequence). V was shortened by 3 bases and J by 0 bases, with 14 bases between the two germline ends. The CDR3 DNA reads as TGTGCCAGTAGTATCCGGACAGTGGAGACTAACTATGGCTACACCTTC. Translated, it gives CASSIRTVETNYGYTF.

This clone was counted a single time. The rearrangement links TRBV30 to TRBJ1-6, with D possibly TRBD1 on 5 matching bases. Per the germline V gene, CDR1 is GTSNPN and CDR2 is SVGIG (reference sequence). CDR3 length: 14 amino acids. V was shortened by 2 bases and J by 7 bases, with 12 bases between the two germline ends. CDR3 sequence (DNA): TGTGCCTGGAGTCTTGGGACTTTAAATTCACCCCTCCACTTT. This gives the protein CAWSLGTLNSPLHF.

The gene calls are TRBV9 and TRBJ1-5, with TRBD1 as a possible D gene (5 bases). The CDR3 is made up of 13 amino acids. V was shortened by 4 bases and J by 7 bases, with 12 bases between the two germline ends. Germline CDR1 SGDLS, CDR2 YYNGEE. The CDR3: CASSPGRGQPQHF. CDR3 bases: TGTGCCAGCAGCCCGGGGAGGGGACAGCCCCAGCATTTT.

V usage is TRBV19 and J usage is TRBJ2-2; TRBD2 agrees at 11 bases. The CDR3 is made up of 15 amino acids. J gave up 2 bases and V 9 bases, and 5 bases lay outside the gene matches. In germline, CDR1 is LNHDA, CDR2 SQIVND (reference sequence). The CDR3 reads CASLGLAENTGELFF. The CDR3 DNA reads as TGTGCCAGCCTGGGACTAGCGGAAAACACCGGGGAGCTGTTTTTT.

V gene TRBV7-6 combines with J gene TRBJ2-7; D gene ambiguous. The V end was cut by 2 bases, the J end by 4 bases, with 9 bases between. Germline V gives CDR1 SGHVS, CDR2 FNYEAQ. This CDR3 comprises 13 residues. CDR3: CASSLSPFYEQYF. The CDR3, as DNA: TGTGCCAGCAGCTTATCTCCGTTTTACGAGCAGTACTTC.

The chain combines TRBV7-9 with TRBJ1-2, with a possible D match to TRBD1 (6 bases). The V end lost 5 bases, the J end lost 12 bases, and 22 bases lay between the germline ends. Germline loops: CDR1 SEHNR, CDR2 FQNEAQ (reference sequence). This CDR3 has 14 amino acids. CDR3 sequence: CASSMVTGPPENTF. CDR3 sequence (DNA): TGTGCCAGCAGCATGGTCACAGGGCCCCCCGAGAACACCTTC.

This chain links TRBV9 with TRBJ2-5; 7 nucleotides match TRBD2. Germline V CDR1 and CDR2: SGDLS, YYNGEE. CDR3 size: 14 residues. V shed 2 bases and J 4 bases; nucleotides not matched to a gene: 5. The DNA of the CDR3 is TGTGCCAGCAGCGTCGGCGGGAGTGCAGAGACCCAGTACTTC. This sequence encodes CASSVGGSAETQYF.

This clone was counted a single time. The chain joins TRBV30 to TRBJ1-2; D may be TRBD1 (6 bases). Germline V gene sequence: CDR1 GTSNPN, CDR2 SVGIG (reference sequence). V was pared by 3 bases and J by 6 bases, with 14 bases between. The length of the CDR3 is 13 residues. The CDR3 DNA sequence: TGTGCCTGGAGAGGGCAGGGGCTCCATGGCTACACCTTC. Its translation is CAWRGQGLHGYTF.

V is TRBV10-2 and J is TRBJ2-2; the D is unclear. Germline-derived CDR1 and CDR2 are WSHSY and SAAADI. This CDR3 has 13 residues. Trimming cost V 2 bases and J 6 bases, with 7 bases left between them. The CDR3 DNA sequence: TGCGCCAGCAGTGAGGTCCTTTCCGGGGAGCTGTTTTTT. Its translation: CASSEVLSGELFF.

The rearrangement joins TRBV18 to TRBJ2-2; the D gene is possibly TRBD2 (6 bases). V lost 5 bases and J 0 bases, leaving 10 bases between the germline ends. The CDR3 has 15 residues. The germline V gene has CDR1 KGHSH and CDR2 LQKENI. The DNA of the CDR3 is TGTGCCAGCTCAGAGCGGGTAACGAACACCGGGGAGCTGTTTTTT. This gives the protein CASSERVTNTGELFF. The full variable domain, completed using reference TRBV18 and TRBJ2-2, is NAGVMQNPRHLVRRRGQEARLRCSPMKGHSHVYWYRQLPEEGLKFMVYLQKENIIDESGMPKERFSAEFPKEGPSILRIQQVVRGDSAAYFCASSERVTNTGELFFGEGSRLTVL.

The chain employs TRBV7-3 and TRBJ2-7, with a tentative D call TRBD1 (7 bases). Trimming cost V 3 bases and J 2 bases, with 14 bases left between them. Germline V gene sequence: CDR1 SGHTA, CDR2 FQGTGA. This CDR3 is built from 15 residues. CDR3 nucleotides: TGTGCCAGCAGCTTGGAGGGGGCAGGGGCCTACGAGCAGTACTTC. Its translation is CASSLEGAGAYEQYF.